This is a list of T cell receptor beta chains from one sample in a study of blood T cell repertoires in COVID-19. The data were produced by immunoSEQ multiplex PCR, yet TCRdb's version contains in-frame clones alone and is incomplete. The sample has 40,000 to 60,000 clones, approximately 88% seen once; the top ten hold 4.4%. Sequencing was carried out using peripheral blood. Receptors originate from a man aged 50-59 years with active COVID-19. The CDR3 runs from the conserved cysteine through the conserved F or W. Each record gives: V gene, D gene, clone size, J gene, CDR3 protein, CDR3 DNA. D genes are given only for firm matches. A row's size may be missing; if present it is once, few, many or a size class.

v_gene: TRBV6-5; d_gene: .; abundance: .; j_gene: TRBJ1-3; CDR3aa: CAAGGSGNTIYF; CDR3nt: TGTGCCGCCGGGGGCTCTGGAAACACCATATATTTT
v_gene: TRBV10-2; d_gene: TRBD1; abundance: few; j_gene: TRBJ2-1; CDR3aa: CASSKQGTEQFF; CDR3nt: TGCGCCAGCAGCAAACAGGGGACTGAGCAGTTCTTC
v_gene: TRBV25-1; d_gene: .; abundance: .; j_gene: TRBJ2-7; CDR3aa: CASTLDSYEQYF; CDR3nt: TGTGCCAGCACCTTGGACAGCTACGAGCAGTACTTC
v_gene: TRBV4-3; d_gene: TRBD1; abundance: .; j_gene: TRBJ1-6; CDR3aa: CASSQQGVSNSPLHF; CDR3nt: TGCGCCAGCAGCCAGCAGGGGGTTTCTAATTCACCCCTCCACTTT
v_gene: TRBV6-5; d_gene: TRBD1; abundance: .; j_gene: TRBJ1-1; CDR3aa: CASSLGYRGYTEAFF; CDR3nt: TGTGCCAGCAGTCTGGGGTACAGGGGTTACACTGAAGCTTTCTTT
v_gene: TRBV4-3; d_gene: TRBD1; abundance: .; j_gene: TRBJ2-7; CDR3aa: CASSQDRGTSYEQYF; CDR3nt: TGCGCCAGCAGCCAAGACAGGGGGACCTCCTACGAGCAGTACTTC
v_gene: TRBV6-4; d_gene: .; abundance: .; j_gene: TRBJ1-1; CDR3aa: CASSPTAGLNTEAFF; CDR3nt: TGTGCCAGCAGTCCTACCGCAGGGCTGAACACTGAAGCTTTCTTT
v_gene: TRBV5-1; d_gene: .; abundance: few; j_gene: TRBJ2-2; CDR3aa: CASSLAARVTGELFF; CDR3nt: TGCGCCAGCAGCTTGGCGGCCAGGGTTACCGGGGAGCTGTTTTTT
v_gene: TRBV19; d_gene: TRBD1; abundance: .; j_gene: TRBJ2-7; CDR3aa: CASSPGTGGAYEQYF; CDR3nt: TGTGCCAGTAGTCCCGGGACAGGGGGCGCCTACGAGCAGTACTTC
v_gene: TRBV7-9; d_gene: TRBD1; abundance: once; j_gene: TRBJ1-2; CDR3aa: CASSPRRGQGGYTF; CDR3nt: TGTGCCAGCAGCCCGAGGAGGGGGCAAGGGGGCTACACCTTC
v_gene: TRBV28; d_gene: TRBD1; abundance: .; j_gene: TRBJ1-5; CDR3aa: CASSLGQGRQPQHF; CDR3nt: TGTGCCAGCAGTCTCGGACAGGGGCGTCAGCCCCAGCATTTT
v_gene: TRBV10-1; d_gene: .; abundance: .; j_gene: TRBJ1-4; CDR3aa: CASSEGGLGEKLFF; CDR3nt: TGCGCCAGCAGTGAGGGGGGCCTGGGGGAAAAACTGTTTTTT
v_gene: TRBV5-1; d_gene: TRBD2; abundance: .; j_gene: TRBJ2-7; CDR3aa: CASREGTSTAYEQYF; CDR3nt: TGCGCCAGCAGGGAAGGGACTAGCACGGCCTACGAGCAGTACTTC
v_gene: TRBV15; d_gene: .; abundance: few; j_gene: TRBJ1-4; CDR3aa: CATSRDLEGIEKLFF; CDR3nt: TGTGCCACCAGCAGAGATCTAGAGGGCATTGAAAAACTGTTTTTT
v_gene: TRBV21-1; d_gene: .; abundance: .; j_gene: TRBJ2-5; CDR3aa: CASRLASPGETQYF; CDR3nt: TGTGCCAGCAGACTAGCGAGTCCTGGGGAGACCCAGTACTTC
v_gene: TRBV7-9; d_gene: TRBD1; abundance: .; j_gene: TRBJ1-6; CDR3aa: CASSFPDRGLNSPLHF; CDR3nt: TGTGCCAGCAGCTTCCCGGACAGGGGGCTAAATTCACCCCTCCACTTT
v_gene: TRBV2; d_gene: TRBD2; abundance: .; j_gene: TRBJ2-5; CDR3aa: CASESGGPEGETQYF; CDR3nt: TGTGCCAGCGAGAGCGGGGGGCCGGAGGGAGAGACCCAGTACTTC
v_gene: TRBV7-9; d_gene: TRBD2; abundance: .; j_gene: TRBJ2-4; CDR3aa: CASSLGSSGGQLLKNIQYF; CDR3nt: TGTGCCAGCAGCTTAGGTTCTAGCGGGGGACAGTTACTCAAAAACATTCAGTACTTC
v_gene: TRBV2; d_gene: TRBD1; abundance: .; j_gene: TRBJ2-7; CDR3aa: CASSDDRGPDEQYF; CDR3nt: TGTGCCAGCAGTGACGACAGGGGGCCGGACGAGCAGTACTTC
v_gene: TRBV18; d_gene: TRBD1; abundance: .; j_gene: TRBJ1-1; CDR3aa: CASSPFPGQGPANTEAFF; CDR3nt: TGTGCCAGCTCACCGTTCCCGGGACAGGGCCCGGCGAACACTGAAGCTTTCTTT
v_gene: TRBV21-1; d_gene: .; abundance: .; j_gene: TRBJ1-1; CDR3aa: CASSKRCDRGFTEAFF; CDR3nt: TGTGCCAGCAGCAAGAGGTGTGACAGGGGTTTCACTGAAGCTTTCTTT
v_gene: TRBV3-1/TRBV3-2; d_gene: TRBD1; abundance: few; j_gene: TRBJ2-7; CDR3aa: CASSQGAGAPYEQYF; CDR3nt: TGTGCCAGCTCCCAGGGGGCAGGGGCACCCTACGAGCAGTACTTC
v_gene: TRBV7-8; d_gene: TRBD2; abundance: .; j_gene: TRBJ2-2; CDR3aa: CASSFLAGTGELFF; CDR3nt: TGTGCCAGCAGCTTCCTAGCGGGCACCGGGGAGCTGTTTTTT
v_gene: TRBV19; d_gene: TRBD1; abundance: once; j_gene: TRBJ2-6; CDR3aa: CASSPGQGASGANVLTF; CDR3nt: TGTGCCAGTAGTCCGGGACAGGGGGCCTCTGGGGCCAACGTCCTGACTTTC
v_gene: TRBV29-1; d_gene: .; abundance: .; j_gene: TRBJ2-2; CDR3aa: CSVAGLARTGELFF; CDR3nt: TGCAGCGTTGCCGGCCTAGCGAGGACCGGGGAGCTGTTTTTT
v_gene: TRBV6-5; d_gene: TRBD1; abundance: few; j_gene: TRBJ2-1; CDR3aa: CASSYSPTGAYEQFF; CDR3nt: TGTGCCAGCAGTTACTCGCCGACAGGGGCCTATGAGCAGTTCTTC
v_gene: TRBV4-3; d_gene: TRBD1; abundance: few; j_gene: TRBJ1-5; CDR3aa: CASSQQTGGAQPQHF; CDR3nt: TGCGCCAGCAGCCAACAAACAGGGGGGGCTCAGCCCCAGCATTTT
v_gene: TRBV19; d_gene: .; abundance: .; j_gene: TRBJ2-3; CDR3aa: CASRRAGTTDTQYF; CDR3nt: TGTGCCAGTAGGAGGGCGGGTACCACAGATACGCAGTATTTT
v_gene: TRBV7-6; d_gene: TRBD2; abundance: .; j_gene: TRBJ2-7; CDR3aa: CASSSGPLAGGSYEQYF; CDR3nt: TGTGCCAGCAGCTCCGGACCCTTAGCGGGGGGTTCCTACGAGCAGTACTTC
v_gene: TRBV7-9; d_gene: .; abundance: .; j_gene: TRBJ2-5; CDR3aa: CASSLQESGLQETQYF; CDR3nt: TGTGCCAGCAGCTTGCAGGAGTCCGGACTACAAGAGACCCAGTACTTC
v_gene: TRBV3-1/TRBV3-2; d_gene: .; abundance: .; j_gene: TRBJ2-1; CDR3aa: CASSPRAGNEQFF; CDR3nt: TGTGCCAGCAGCCCCAGAGCAGGGAATGAGCAGTTCTTC
v_gene: TRBV5-5; d_gene: .; abundance: .; j_gene: TRBJ1-1; CDR3aa: CASSLGLEGWTEAFF; CDR3nt: TGTGCCAGCAGCTTGGGGCTTGAGGGATGGACTGAAGCTTTCTTT
v_gene: TRBV9; d_gene: .; abundance: .; j_gene: TRBJ2-5; CDR3aa: CASSPSHLQGAQYF; CDR3nt: TGTGCCAGCAGCCCCAGTCACCTACAAGGGGCCCAGTACTTC
v_gene: TRBV27; d_gene: .; abundance: .; j_gene: TRBJ2-3; CDR3aa: CASSPAGDTQYF; CDR3nt: TGTGCCAGCAGCCCCGCCGGTGATACGCAGTATTTT
v_gene: TRBV6-2/TRBV6-3; d_gene: .; abundance: .; j_gene: TRBJ2-5; CDR3aa: CASSYGGLSQTQYF; CDR3nt: TGTGCCAGCAGTTACGGGGGCCTAAGCCAGACCCAGTACTTC
v_gene: TRBV19; d_gene: .; abundance: .; j_gene: TRBJ1-2; CDR3aa: CASSPNRVWYGYTF; CDR3nt: TGTGCCAGTAGCCCTAACCGGGTCTGGTATGGCTACACCTTC
v_gene: TRBV5-1; d_gene: .; abundance: .; j_gene: TRBJ2-5; CDR3aa: CASSLVSSRETQYF; CDR3nt: TGCGCCAGCAGCTTAGTTTCTAGCCGGGAGACCCAGTACTTC
v_gene: TRBV5-4; d_gene: .; abundance: .; j_gene: TRBJ2-2; CDR3aa: CASSPHANTGELFF; CDR3nt: TGTGCCAGCAGCCCACACGCGAACACCGGGGAGCTGTTTTTT
v_gene: TRBV27; d_gene: .; abundance: .; j_gene: TRBJ2-5; CDR3aa: CASSLRGNAETQYF; CDR3nt: TGTGCCAGCAGTTTACGGGGTAACGCGGAGACCCAGTACTTC
v_gene: TRBV7-6; d_gene: TRBD2; abundance: few; j_gene: TRBJ2-7; CDR3aa: CASSPRTSGGNVFPAEQYF; CDR3nt: TGTGCCAGCAGCCCGAGGACTAGCGGGGGGAACGTCTTTCCCGCTGAGCAGTACTTC
v_gene: TRBV6-2/TRBV6-3; d_gene: .; abundance: .; j_gene: TRBJ1-1; CDR3aa: CASSYKLSAEAFF; CDR3nt: TGTGCCAGCAGTTACAAGTTAAGCGCTGAAGCTTTCTTT
v_gene: TRBV5-8; d_gene: .; abundance: .; j_gene: TRBJ1-6; CDR3aa: CASSWGGGRGNSPLHF; CDR3nt: TGTGCCAGCAGCTGGGGAGGGGGGCGAGGGAATTCACCCCTCCACTTT
v_gene: TRBV4-3; d_gene: TRBD1; abundance: .; j_gene: TRBJ1-4; CDR3aa: CASSQVGGSDEKLFF; CDR3nt: TGCGCCAGCAGCCAAGTAGGGGGCTCCGATGAAAAACTGTTTTTT
v_gene: TRBV18; d_gene: .; abundance: .; j_gene: TRBJ2-3; CDR3aa: CASSPPVSTDTQYF; CDR3nt: TGTGCCAGCTCACCACCCGTTAGCACAGATACGCAGTATTTT
v_gene: TRBV18; d_gene: TRBD2; abundance: .; j_gene: TRBJ2-1; CDR3aa: CASSPNLAGLNNEQFF; CDR3nt: TGTGCCAGCTCACCAAACCTAGCGGGGTTAAACAATGAGCAGTTCTTC
v_gene: TRBV6-6; d_gene: .; abundance: .; j_gene: TRBJ1-1; CDR3aa: CASSYEGGGKNTEAFF; CDR3nt: TGTGCCAGCAGTTACGAAGGCGGGGGAAAGAACACTGAAGCTTTCTTT
v_gene: TRBV6-5; d_gene: .; abundance: .; j_gene: TRBJ1-5; CDR3aa: CASNPERNQPQHF; CDR3nt: TGTGCCAGCAACCCCGAGCGCAATCAGCCCCAGCATTTT
v_gene: TRBV28; d_gene: .; abundance: .; j_gene: TRBJ2-7; CDR3aa: CASSSNYEQYF; CDR3nt: TGTGCCAGCAGTTCTAATTACGAGCAGTACTTC
v_gene: TRBV5-4; d_gene: .; abundance: .; j_gene: TRBJ2-1; CDR3aa: CASSGRLERYEQFF; CDR3nt: TGTGCCAGCAGCGGCCGACTAGAGAGATATGAGCAGTTCTTC
v_gene: TRBV6-2/TRBV6-3; d_gene: .; abundance: few; j_gene: TRBJ1-6; CDR3aa: CASSYTQRNSPLHF; CDR3nt: TGTGCCAGCAGTTACACCCAGAGGAATTCACCCCTCCACTTT
v_gene: TRBV10-3; d_gene: .; abundance: .; j_gene: TRBJ2-7; CDR3aa: CAISGQGGVSYEQYF; CDR3nt: TGTGCCATCAGTGGTCAGGGAGGCGTCTCCTACGAGCAGTACTTC
v_gene: TRBV15; d_gene: TRBD2; abundance: .; j_gene: TRBJ2-1; CDR3aa: CATSRGLAGGPSSYNEQFF; CDR3nt: TGTGCCACCAGCAGAGGGCTAGCGGGGGGCCCCAGCTCCTACAATGAGCAGTTCTTC
v_gene: TRBV10-3; d_gene: .; abundance: .; j_gene: TRBJ1-3; CDR3aa: CAISEHQTGNTIYF; CDR3nt: TGTGCCATCAGTGAGCACCAGACTGGAAACACCATATATTTT
v_gene: TRBV3-1/TRBV3-2; d_gene: .; abundance: .; j_gene: TRBJ1-6; CDR3aa: CASSQGLGARNSPLHF; CDR3nt: TGTGCCAGCAGCCAAGGCCTGGGGGCGAGAAATTCACCCCTCCACTTT
v_gene: TRBV28; d_gene: .; abundance: .; j_gene: TRBJ2-7; CDR3aa: CASSLVEGLSYEQYF; CDR3nt: TGTGCCAGCAGTTTAGTAGAGGGATTGAGTTACGAGCAGTACTTC
v_gene: TRBV4-3; d_gene: .; abundance: .; j_gene: TRBJ2-2; CDR3aa: CASSASSTNTGELFF; CDR3nt: TGCGCCAGCAGCGCCTCTAGCACGAACACCGGGGAGCTGTTTTTT
v_gene: TRBV7-6; d_gene: TRBD1; abundance: .; j_gene: TRBJ2-7; CDR3aa: CASSSLDSGQGREQYF; CDR3nt: TGTGCCAGCAGCTCACTTGACTCAGGACAGGGTCGGGAGCAGTACTTC